Listed below are T cell receptor beta chains from one sample, sequenced in a study of blood T cell repertoires in COVID-19. Produced via immunoSEQ multiplex PCR; TCRdb's table is partial and in-frame only. The sample lists 400,000 to 450,000 clones, around nine tenths occurring once. The sequenced material came from peripheral blood. The receptors stem from a man aged 18 to 30 with COVID-19, enrolled during active disease. The CDR3 runs from the conserved cysteine through the conserved F or W. D genes are given only for firm matches. Only part of the rows carry a size: once, few, many, or a class if the clone is expanded.

D	size	V	J	DNA	CDR3
TRBD2	-	TRBV7-6	TRBJ2-1	TGTGCCAGCAGCTTACGGGGAGCTAGCGGGAGTTCCTACAATGAGCAGTTCTTC	CASSLRGASGSSYNEQFF
-	-	TRBV6-5	TRBJ1-6	TGTGCCAGCAGTTACGGGGGGTCCCATAATTCACCCCTCCACTTT	CASSYGGSHNSPLHF
TRBD2	once	TRBV5-4	TRBJ2-1	TGTGCCAGCAGCGGGGGACTAGCGGGGAGAAATGAGCAGTTCTTC	CASSGGLAGRNEQFF
TRBD2	once	TRBV7-2	TRBJ2-7	TGTGCCAGCAGCGCAATAGCGGGAGTTGGAGACTACGAGCAGTACTTC	CASSAIAGVGDYEQYF
TRBD1	-	TRBV6-5	TRBJ1-4	TGTGCCAGCAGTTACTCGGGACAGGAAAAACTGTTTTTT	CASSYSGQEKLFF
TRBD2	-	TRBV19	TRBJ2-7	TGTGCCAGTAGTATACTAGGCGCCAAGAGCGGGAGGCCCTACGAGCAGTACTTC	CASSILGAKSGRPYEQYF
TRBD2	-	TRBV3-1/TRBV3-2	TRBJ2-7	TGTGCCAGCAGCCGGCGGGGGGCGGCCTACGAGCAGTACTTC	CASSRRGAAYEQYF
-	-	TRBV7-5	TRBJ1-1	TGTGTCAGAAGCTTAGTCAGGACAGGGAAAGAACTAACTGAAGCTTTCTTT	CVRSLVRTGKELTEAFF
TRBD1	-	TRBV5-4	TRBJ1-1	TGTGCCAGCAGTACGGACAGGGGTCACACTGAAGCTTTCTTT	CASSTDRGHTEAFF
-	-	TRBV24-1	TRBJ1-2	TGTGCCACCAGTGATCCCGGGACAACCTATGGCTACACCTTC	CATSDPGTTYGYTF
TRBD1	-	TRBV3-1/TRBV3-2	TRBJ2-7	TGTGCCAGCAGCCACCGGGACAGCTCCTACGAGCAGTACTTC	CASSHRDSSYEQYF
-	-	TRBV27	TRBJ2-7	TGTGCCAGCATGCCGAGACCCAGCGTCTACGAGCAGTACTTC	CASMPRPSVYEQYF
-	-	TRBV9	TRBJ2-7	TGTGCCAGCAGCGTAGGGGCAGGGGCGTACGAGCAGTACTTC	CASSVGAGAYEQYF
-	-	TRBV5-1	TRBJ1-1	TGCGCCAGCAGCTTGGGCGGGCGGACTGAAGCTTTCTTT	CASSLGGRTEAFF
TRBD1	-	TRBV30	TRBJ1-1	TGTGCCTGGGTGTCTCGAGACAGGGGAGGGAGCACTGAAGCTTTCTTT	CAWVSRDRGGSTEAFF
-	few	TRBV6-4	TRBJ1-6	TGTGCCAGCATCGCTGATGGACTTCCGGGCCAAAATTCACCCCTCCACTTT	CASIADGLPGQNSPLHF
TRBD1	-	TRBV27	TRBJ2-7	TGTGCCAGCAGTCCAAACAGGGGAACCTACGAGCAGTACTTC	CASSPNRGTYEQYF
TRBD2	-	TRBV18	TRBJ2-7	TGTGCCAGCTCACCACGGGTGGTAGCGGGGGCCGGAGGAAATAAGCGCGAGCAGTACTTC	CASSPRVVAGAGGNKREQYF
-	-	TRBV10-1	TRBJ1-1	TGCGCCAGCAGTGTCACAGGGAACACTGAAGCTTTCTTT	CASSVTGNTEAFF
-	-	TRBV7-2	TRBJ1-3	TGTGCCAGCAGCTTAGGGATTGCGGGGGGGAACACCATATATTTT	CASSLGIAGGNTIYF
TRBD1	-	TRBV4-1	TRBJ1-2	TGCGCCAGCAGAAAACAGGGGATGAGCTATGGCTACACCTTC	CASRKQGMSYGYTF
TRBD1	once	TRBV6-5	TRBJ2-7	TGTGCCAGCAGGACCGACAGGGGCCACGAGCAGTACTTC	CASRTDRGHEQYF
-	-	TRBV9	TRBJ2-7	TGTGCCAGCAGCGTCGCCTTTGGGAGCTCCTACGAGCAGTACTTC	CASSVAFGSSYEQYF
TRBD1	-	TRBV13	TRBJ2-7	TGTGCCAGCAGCCCAACAGGGGACGAGCAGTACTTC	CASSPTGDEQYF
TRBD1	-	TRBV5-4	TRBJ1-5	TGTGCCAGCAGCCCGGACAGGGGGAATCAGCCCCAGCATTTT	CASSPDRGNQPQHF
TRBD2	-	TRBV10-1	TRBJ2-1	TGCGCCAGCAGTGAGACTAGCGGGAGTCTGAATGAGCAGTTCTTC	CASSETSGSLNEQFF
TRBD2	-	TRBV13	TRBJ2-7	TGTGCCAGCAGCCCATGGGGGCGCGGGGGGCCCTACGAGCAGTACTTC	CASSPWGRGGPYEQYF
-	few	TRBV19	TRBJ1-5	TGTGCCAGTAGTATTGTAGCCGCCCAGCCCCAGCATTTT	CASSIVAAQPQHF
TRBD2	once	TRBV6-5	TRBJ2-7	TGTGCCAGCAGTTCTGCGGGAGTAGGCTACGAGCAGTACTTC	CASSSAGVGYEQYF
-	-	TRBV6-1	TRBJ1-2	TGTGCCAGCAGTGAAGCGACAGTCGATGGCTACACCTTC	CASSEATVDGYTF
-	-	TRBV3-1/TRBV3-2	TRBJ1-5	TGTGCCAGCAGCCAAGATTTCCGGCGCGGAGGGAATCAGCCCCAGCATTTT	CASSQDFRRGGNQPQHF
-	once	TRBV11-2	TRBJ1-6	TGTGCCAGCAGCTTAGAGGGCCGTAACAATTCACCCCTCCACTTT	CASSLEGRNNSPLHF
-	-	TRBV25-1	TRBJ2-5	TGTGCCAGCAGTGAATTTGGGGGCGGTTTGGGGAAGGAGACCCAGTACTTC	CASSEFGGGLGKETQYF
TRBD1	-	TRBV19	TRBJ1-5	TGTGCCAGTAGCACCACAGGGGGCGCAAACAATCAGCCCCAGCATTTT	CASSTTGGANNQPQHF
TRBD1	-	TRBV2	TRBJ2-5	TGTGCCAGCAAACAGGGGGTGCGAGAGACCCAGTACTTC	CASKQGVRETQYF